This is a list of T cell receptor beta chains from one sample in a study of T cell responses to AZD1222 COVID-19 vaccine. Repertoires were generated with immunoSEQ multiplex PCR, while TCRdb's copy carries only in-frame clones and drops some. Among 140,000 or so clones listed, about 90% were seen once. Specimen: peripheral blood, collected 28 days after the second dose of the MenACWY control vaccine. The receptors here all came from an adult who received the MenACWY meningococcal vaccine as a control. Both conserved end residues are part of each CDR3. The D gene is left open where the match is weak. Only some rows state a clone size, as once, few, many or a class for expanded clones.

clone size: .
D gene: TRBD2
J gene: TRBJ2-3
V gene: TRBV7-1
CDR3 protein: CASSSGKWPFSTSGTSSSTDTQYF
CDR3 DNA: TGTGCCAGCAGCTCAGGAAAGTGGCCCTTTTCGACTAGCGGGACCTCCTCGAGCACAGATACGCAGTATTTT

clone size: .
D gene: .
J gene: TRBJ1-3
V gene: TRBV19
CDR3 protein: CASSPLSRANTIYF
CDR3 DNA: TGTGCCAGTAGCCCCCTTAGCCGGGCAAACACCATATATTTT

clone size: .
D gene: .
J gene: TRBJ2-7
V gene: TRBV7-9
CDR3 protein: CASSPPPGRGGDEQYF
CDR3 DNA: TGTGCCAGCAGCCCCCCGCCGGGGCGGGGCGGCGACGAGCAGTACTTC

clone size: .
D gene: TRBD1
J gene: TRBJ1-6
V gene: TRBV19
CDR3 protein: CASTQDRVDNSPLHF
CDR3 DNA: TGTGCCAGTACACAAGACAGGGTCGATAATTCACCCCTCCACTTT

clone size: .
D gene: .
J gene: TRBJ1-2
V gene: TRBV6-2/TRBV6-3
CDR3 protein: CASSDGGVETNYGYTF
CDR3 DNA: TGTGCCAGCAGTGACGGCGGGGTGGAGACTAACTATGGCTACACCTTC

clone size: .
D gene: .
J gene: TRBJ1-1
V gene: TRBV11-2
CDR3 protein: CASSGQLNTEAFF
CDR3 DNA: TGTGCCAGCAGTGGACAGCTAAACACTGAAGCTTTCTTT

clone size: .
D gene: TRBD1
J gene: TRBJ2-7
V gene: TRBV2
CDR3 protein: CASSHEGARAYEQYF
CDR3 DNA: TGTGCCAGCAGTCACGAGGGGGCGCGGGCCTACGAGCAGTACTTC

clone size: .
D gene: .
J gene: TRBJ2-3
V gene: TRBV14
CDR3 protein: CASSPQQDRTDTQYF
CDR3 DNA: TGTGCCAGCAGCCCGCAACAGGACCGCACAGATACGCAGTATTTT

clone size: .
D gene: .
J gene: TRBJ1-5
V gene: TRBV20-1
CDR3 protein: CSASGNSNQPQHF
CDR3 DNA: TGCAGTGCTAGTGGAAATAGCAATCAGCCCCAGCATTTT

clone size: .
D gene: .
J gene: TRBJ2-1
V gene: TRBV12-3/TRBV12-4
CDR3 protein: CASSLGGRGEQFF
CDR3 DNA: TGTGCCAGCAGTTTAGGAGGACGAGGGGAGCAGTTCTTC

clone size: .
D gene: .
J gene: TRBJ1-1
V gene: TRBV19
CDR3 protein: CASSMEMNTEAFF
CDR3 DNA: TGTGCCAGTAGTATGGAGATGAACACTGAAGCTTTCTTT

clone size: .
D gene: .
J gene: TRBJ2-4
V gene: TRBV15
CDR3 protein: CATSSGGNIQYF
CDR3 DNA: TGTGCCACCAGCTCCGGGGGAAACATTCAGTACTTC

clone size: .
D gene: TRBD1
J gene: TRBJ1-1
V gene: TRBV18
CDR3 protein: CASSPPVTRGRFTEAFF
CDR3 DNA: TGTGCCAGCTCACCACCCGTCACCAGGGGGCGCTTCACTGAAGCTTTCTTT

clone size: .
D gene: .
J gene: TRBJ1-5
V gene: TRBV25-1
CDR3 protein: CASSDALISNQPQHF
CDR3 DNA: TGTGCCAGCAGTGACGCCCTAATTAGCAATCAGCCCCAGCATTTT

clone size: .
D gene: .
J gene: TRBJ1-1
V gene: TRBV14
CDR3 protein: CASRPTERMNTEAFF
CDR3 DNA: TGTGCCAGCAGACCGACGGAGAGGATGAACACTGAAGCTTTCTTT

clone size: .
D gene: .
J gene: TRBJ1-1
V gene: TRBV7-3
CDR3 protein: CASSQDPRDTEAFF
CDR3 DNA: TGTGCCAGCAGCCAAGACCCTAGGGACACTGAAGCTTTCTTT

clone size: .
D gene: .
J gene: TRBJ2-5
V gene: TRBV9
CDR3 protein: CASSVDPAGETQYF
CDR3 DNA: TGTGCCAGCAGCGTAGATCCAGCGGGAGAGACCCAGTACTTC

clone size: .
D gene: TRBD2
J gene: TRBJ2-1
V gene: TRBV19
CDR3 protein: CASSTPPGGSEQFF
CDR3 DNA: TGTGCCAGTAGCACCCCGCCCGGGGGGAGTGAGCAGTTCTTC

clone size: .
D gene: TRBD2
J gene: TRBJ2-6
V gene: TRBV2
CDR3 protein: CASTPLSGGSSGANVLTF
CDR3 DNA: TGTGCCAGCACCCCTTTGTCGGGGGGAAGCTCTGGGGCCAACGTCCTGACTTTC

clone size: .
D gene: TRBD2
J gene: TRBJ2-7
V gene: TRBV6-5
CDR3 protein: CASSYRTSGSYEQYF
CDR3 DNA: TGTGCCAGCAGTTACCGGACTAGCGGATCCTACGAGCAGTACTTC

clone size: .
D gene: .
J gene: TRBJ2-3
V gene: TRBV6-1
CDR3 protein: CASSDSTDTQYF
CDR3 DNA: TGTGCCAGCAGCGACAGCACAGATACGCAGTATTTT

clone size: .
D gene: .
J gene: TRBJ1-1
V gene: TRBV5-8
CDR3 protein: CARRGGFGGMEAFF
CDR3 DNA: TGTGCCAGGCGAGGCGGCTTTGGTGGGATGGAAGCTTTCTTT

clone size: .
D gene: .
J gene: TRBJ1-4
V gene: TRBV6-5
CDR3 protein: CASTSNEKLFF
CDR3 DNA: TGTGCCAGCACAAGTAATGAAAAACTGTTTTTT

clone size: .
D gene: .
J gene: TRBJ1-2
V gene: TRBV30
CDR3 protein: CAWSLPAAGGYTF
CDR3 DNA: TGTGCCTGGAGCCTTCCGGCGGCCGGTGGCTACACCTTC

clone size: once
D gene: TRBD1
J gene: TRBJ2-7
V gene: TRBV6-5
CDR3 protein: CASRDRGFAEQYF
CDR3 DNA: TGTGCCAGCCGGGACAGGGGGTTCGCCGAGCAGTACTTC

clone size: once
D gene: TRBD2
J gene: TRBJ2-1
V gene: TRBV24-1
CDR3 protein: CATSDWTSGSVYNEQFF
CDR3 DNA: TGTGCCACCAGTGATTGGACTAGCGGGAGTGTGTACAATGAGCAGTTCTTC

clone size: .
D gene: .
J gene: TRBJ1-3
V gene: TRBV28
CDR3 protein: CASSLGLTGNTIYF
CDR3 DNA: TGTGCCAGCAGTTTAGGGCTGACTGGAAACACCATATATTTT

clone size: once
D gene: .
J gene: TRBJ2-7
V gene: TRBV6-2/TRBV6-3
CDR3 protein: CASSEVGQAPREQYF
CDR3 DNA: TGTGCCAGCAGCGAGGTAGGCCAGGCCCCAAGGGAGCAGTACTTC

clone size: .
D gene: TRBD2
J gene: TRBJ2-5
V gene: TRBV5-1
CDR3 protein: CASSLAGVETQYF
CDR3 DNA: TGCGCCAGCAGCTTAGCGGGAGTAGAGACCCAGTACTTC

clone size: once
D gene: .
J gene: TRBJ2-3
V gene: TRBV7-2
CDR3 protein: CASSLFQGTDTQYF
CDR3 DNA: TGTGCCAGCAGCCTCTTCCAGGGGACAGATACGCAGTATTTT

clone size: .
D gene: TRBD1
J gene: TRBJ2-2
V gene: TRBV6-5
CDR3 protein: CASSYWDRVDGELFF
CDR3 DNA: TGTGCCAGCAGTTACTGGGACAGGGTTGACGGGGAGCTGTTTTTT

clone size: .
D gene: .
J gene: TRBJ2-4
V gene: TRBV19
CDR3 protein: CASSIGWGAENIQYF
CDR3 DNA: TGTGCCAGTAGTATCGGGTGGGGCGCAGAAAACATTCAGTACTTC

clone size: .
D gene: .
J gene: TRBJ2-4
V gene: TRBV2
CDR3 protein: CASSPPPAKNIQYF
CDR3 DNA: TGTGCCAGCAGCCCCCCTCCAGCCAAAAACATTCAGTACTTC

clone size: once
D gene: .
J gene: TRBJ1-4
V gene: TRBV7-2
CDR3 protein: CASSVTSANEKLFF
CDR3 DNA: TGTGCCAGCAGCGTAACAAGCGCTAATGAAAAACTGTTTTTT

clone size: .
D gene: .
J gene: TRBJ1-5
V gene: TRBV19
CDR3 protein: CASNRQGDNQPQHF
CDR3 DNA: TGTGCCAGTAATCGGCAGGGTGACAATCAGCCCCAGCATTTT

clone size: .
D gene: .
J gene: TRBJ1-3
V gene: TRBV9
CDR3 protein: CASSSGNTIYF
CDR3 DNA: TGTGCCAGCAGCTCTGGAAACACCATATATTTT

clone size: .
D gene: .
J gene: TRBJ2-4
V gene: TRBV7-2
CDR3 protein: CASSLRETIQYF
CDR3 DNA: TGTGCCAGCAGCTTACGGGAGACCATTCAGTACTTC

clone size: once
D gene: .
J gene: TRBJ2-3
V gene: TRBV4-3
CDR3 protein: CASSPQAQSPQYF
CDR3 DNA: TGCGCCAGCAGCCCCCAGGCCCAGTCACCGCAGTATTTT

clone size: .
D gene: TRBD1
J gene: TRBJ1-1
V gene: TRBV12-3/TRBV12-4
CDR3 protein: CASSRTGGTEAFF
CDR3 DNA: TGTGCCAGCAGTCGTACAGGGGGCACTGAAGCTTTCTTT

clone size: .
D gene: TRBD1
J gene: TRBJ2-5
V gene: TRBV29-1
CDR3 protein: CSGQGRETQYF
CDR3 DNA: TGCAGTGGACAGGGGAGAGAGACCCAGTACTTC

clone size: .
D gene: .
J gene: TRBJ1-3
V gene: TRBV18
CDR3 protein: CASSRGQLSSGNTIYF
CDR3 DNA: TGTGCCAGCTCACGCGGACAGTTGAGCTCTGGAAACACCATATATTTT